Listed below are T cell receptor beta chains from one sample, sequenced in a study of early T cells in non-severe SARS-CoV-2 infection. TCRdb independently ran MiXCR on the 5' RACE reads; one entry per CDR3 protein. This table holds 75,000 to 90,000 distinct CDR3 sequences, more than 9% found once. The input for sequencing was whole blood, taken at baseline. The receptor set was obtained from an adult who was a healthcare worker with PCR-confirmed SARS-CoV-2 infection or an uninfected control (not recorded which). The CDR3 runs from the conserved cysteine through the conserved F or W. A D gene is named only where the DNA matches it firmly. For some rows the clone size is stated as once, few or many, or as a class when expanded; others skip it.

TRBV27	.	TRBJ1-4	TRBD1	TGTGCCAGCAGGGACAGGGGAGATTATGAAAAACTGTTTTTT	CASRDRGDYEKLFF
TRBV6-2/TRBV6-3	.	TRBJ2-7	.	TGTGCCAGCAGTTACTCCGAGACAGTCGAGCAGTACTTC	CASSYSETVEQYF
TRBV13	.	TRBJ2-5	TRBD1	TGTGCCAGCAGCGCCAAGACAGGGGCGTTCTCGCAAGAGACCCAGTACTTC	CASSAKTGAFSQETQYF
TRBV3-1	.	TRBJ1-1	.	TGTGCCAGCAGCCAAGGCGTAGAAGCTTTCTTT	CASSQGVEAFF
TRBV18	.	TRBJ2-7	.	TGTGCCAGCTCACACAGCACCGGGACCCAGAGCTACGAGCAGTACTTC	CASSHSTGTQSYEQYF
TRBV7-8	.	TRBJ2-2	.	TGTGCCAGCAGCTTCTGGCGGGAGAACACCGGGGAGCTGTTTTTT	CASSFWRENTGELFF
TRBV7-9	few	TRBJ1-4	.	TGTGCCCGCCCCGGACGAGGGACGAAGAATGAAAAACTGTTTTTT	CARPGRGTKNEKLFF
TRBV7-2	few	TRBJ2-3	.	TGTGCCAGCAGCGCCGGCCCTCTCTCAACGGATACGCAGTATTTT	CASSAGPLSTDTQYF
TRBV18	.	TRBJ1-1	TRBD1	TGTGCCAGCTCACCAGGTGTAGGGGGCCGAAACACTGAAGCTTTCTTT	CASSPGVGGRNTEAFF
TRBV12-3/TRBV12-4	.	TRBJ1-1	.	TGTGCCAGCAGGCCTTGGGGGGGGACTGAAGCTTTCTTT	CASRPWGGTEAFF
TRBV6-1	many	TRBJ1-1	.	TGTGCCACCGGGACCCAAGCTTTCTTT	CATGTQAFF
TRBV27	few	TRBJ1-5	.	TGTGCCAGCAGCCCTGCCGCTTGGGGGGCTGGCCAGCCCCAGCATTTT	CASSPAAWGAGQPQHF
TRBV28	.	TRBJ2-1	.	TGTGCCAGCAGTTTATCCGGTCCTGAGGCCTACAATGAGCAGTTCTTC	CASSLSGPEAYNEQFF
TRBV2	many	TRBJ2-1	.	TGTGCCAGCAGACCGGGGGTAGCCGGCAATGAGCAGTTCTTC	CASRPGVAGNEQFF
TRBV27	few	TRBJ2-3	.	TGTGCCAGCAGTTCGCCGGGGCTTACAGATACGCAGTATTTT	CASSSPGLTDTQYF
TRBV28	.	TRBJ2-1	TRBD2	TGTGCCAGCAGACCGTCTGACGGGAGGGCGAATGAGCAGTTCTTC	CASRPSDGRANEQFF
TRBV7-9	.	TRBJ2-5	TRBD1	TGTGCCAGCAGCTTCGGGGCAGGGGGAGTGGAGACCCAGTACTTC	CASSFGAGGVETQYF
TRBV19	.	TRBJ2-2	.	TGTGCCAGTATTATGGGGGCCGCCAGCATTAACACCGGGGAGCTGTTTTTT	CASIMGAASINTGELFF
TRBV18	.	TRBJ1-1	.	TGTGCCAGCTCATCCTCTGGACGAACCACTGAAGCTTTCTTT	CASSSSGRTTEAFF
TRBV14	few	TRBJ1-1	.	TGTGCCAGCAGTGGACGGAGGAACACTGAAGCTTTCTTT	CASSGRRNTEAFF
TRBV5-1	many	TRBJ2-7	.	TGCGCCAGCAGTTCCCCGGGGGCGCGACGCGAGCAGTACTTC	CASSSPGARREQYF
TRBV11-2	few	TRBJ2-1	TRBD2	TGTGCCAGCAGGGTAGTCGGTCTAGCGGGTTACAATGAGCAGTTCTTC	CASRVVGLAGYNEQFF
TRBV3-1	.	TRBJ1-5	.	TGTGCCAGCAGCCAAGCCCGGGGGCTATCCCAGCATTTT	CASSQARGLSQHF
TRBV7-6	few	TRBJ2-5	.	TGTGCCAGCAGCTTTAGGGTACAGGGTCGTCAAGAGACCCAGTACTTC	CASSFRVQGRQETQYF
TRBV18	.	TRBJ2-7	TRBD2	TGTGCCAGCTCACCTGAGGCGGGGGGGAGCTCCTACGAGCAGTACTTC	CASSPEAGGSSYEQYF
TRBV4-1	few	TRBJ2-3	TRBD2	TGCGCCAGCAGCCAAAGGCCTAGCGGGAACCCAGATACGCAGTATTTT	CASSQRPSGNPDTQYF
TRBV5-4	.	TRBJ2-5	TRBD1	TGTGCCAGCAGACAGGGGGCGGTGGAAGAGACCCAGTACTTC	CASRQGAVEETQYF
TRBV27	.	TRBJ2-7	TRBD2	TGTGCCAGCAGACTAGCGGGGGCGAGGGAGCAGTACTTC	CASRLAGAREQYF
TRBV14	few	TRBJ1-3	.	TGTGCCAGCAGCCCCCCGGGAGGCCGCGGGGACACCATATATTTT	CASSPPGGRGDTIYF
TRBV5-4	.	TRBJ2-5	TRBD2	TGTGCCAGCAGCTCCATACCGGCAGCGGGAGAAGAGACCCAGTACTTC	CASSSIPAAGEETQYF
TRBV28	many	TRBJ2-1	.	TGTGCCAGCAGGAAAGACTTGACGGGGAATGAGCAGTTCTTC	CASRKDLTGNEQFF
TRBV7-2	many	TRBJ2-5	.	TGTGCCAGCAGCTCCAGTAAAACCCAGTACTTC	CASSSSKTQYF
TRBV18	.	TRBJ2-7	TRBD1	TGTGCCAGCTCAGACCGGGACAGGGAGAGCGAGCAGTACTTC	CASSDRDRESEQYF
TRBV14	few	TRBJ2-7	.	TGTGCCAGCAGCAAGTCCGGATACGAGCAGTACTTC	CASSKSGYEQYF
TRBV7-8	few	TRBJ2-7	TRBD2	TGTGCCAGCAGCCGACAGCTAGCGGGAAGCGAGCAGTACTTC	CASSRQLAGSEQYF
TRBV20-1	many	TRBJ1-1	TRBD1	TGCAGTGCCCCGGGACAGTTGAACACTGAAGCTTTCTTT	CSAPGQLNTEAFF
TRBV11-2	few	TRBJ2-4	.	TGTGCCAGCAGCAGGAGGGAAAACATTCAGTACTTC	CASSRRENIQYF
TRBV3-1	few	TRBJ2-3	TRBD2	TGTGCCAGCAGCCAAATATCTAGCGGGACCACAGATACGCAGTATTTT	CASSQISSGTTDTQYF
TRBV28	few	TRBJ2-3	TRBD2	TGTGCCAGCAGGGCGATGAGCGGGAGGGGGGCAGATACGCAGTATTTT	CASRAMSGRGADTQYF